Shown below are 6 T cell receptor beta chains from a single sample sequenced in a study of control samples from healthy donors and cancer patients (dated by TCRdb to 2018 to 2020). The library was built by means of the immunoSEQ multiplex PCR assay. TCRdb took this table from immuneACCESS and kept in-frame rearrangements with V and J called. Such tables lack part of the clones; where checked against another copy, unresolved V genes explain under half of the gap, and the rest is unexplained. The sample table records roughly 86,000 clones; roughly 93% of these occur just once. The top ten clonotypes cover roughly 1.5% of the sample. Sequenced: blood. Source of these receptors: a woman aged 25 to 45 in good health.

The chain carries TRBV5-1 and TRBJ2-5; D remains ambiguous. Germline V gene lookup returns CDR1 SGHRS and CDR2 YFSETQ. The CDR3 totals 15 residues. V was pared by 1 base and J by 2 bases, with 12 bases between. CDR3 region: CASSLSGKIQETQYF. The DNA for the CDR3 is TGCGCCAGCAGCTTGTCAGGAAAAATTCAAGAGACCCAGTACTTC.

The gene calls are TRBV5-1 and TRBJ2-3; 13 nucleotides agree with TRBD2. Trimming at V came to 4 bases and at J to 1 base, leaving 3 bases not matched to a gene. Germline V lookup: CDR1 SGHRS, CDR2 YFSETQ. This CDR3 region has 16 residues. CDR3 coding DNA: TGCGCCAGCAGCCCAGGACTAGCGGGAGGCACAGATACGCAGTATTTT. Protein: CASSPGLAGGTDTQYF.

J is TRBJ2-1 and V is TRBV9, with 11 bases lining up with TRBD2. The CDR3 runs to 15 residues. CDR1 and CDR2 (germline): SGDLS, YYNGEE. With 2 bases clipped from V and 4 bases from J, the junction kept 2 bases outside the gene matches. CDR3 bases: TGTGCCAGCAGCGTGACTAGCGGGATTTACAATGAGCAGTTCTTC. The encoded protein is CASSVTSGIYNEQFF.

J is TRBJ1-6 and V is TRBV3-1 (or the pseudogene TRBV3-2); D gene unclear. Germline-derived CDR1 and CDR2 are LGHDT and YNNKEL (reference sequence). V lost 2 bases to trimming and J lost 9 bases, with 11 bases between them. CDR3 length: 14 amino acids. The CDR3: CASSQSEQRSPLHF. For the CDR3, the DNA is TGTGCCAGCAGCCAATCGGAACAGCGTTCACCCCTCCACTTT.

V gene TRBV9 combines with J gene TRBJ2-3; D is perhaps TRBD2 (6 bases). The length of the CDR3 is 14 residues. Germline V gives CDR1 SGDLS, CDR2 YYNGEE. V lost 0 bases to trimming and J lost 2 bases, with 7 bases between them. CDR3 in amino acids: CASSVGGNTDTQYF. Here the CDR3 DNA reads TGTGCCAGCAGCGTAGGCGGGAACACAGATACGCAGTATTTT.

This chain uses TRBV6-1 with TRBJ1-2; 7 bases line up with TRBD1. Germline lookup yields CDR1 MNHNS and CDR2 SASEGT. The CDR3 runs 12 residues. V shed 1 base, J shed 10 bases, and the junction held 3 bases outside the gene matches. In DNA form, the CDR3 reads TGTGCCAGCAGTGAAGTTGGGACAGCCTACACCTTC. This gives the protein CASSEVGTAYTF.